The entry that follows covers one TCR beta chain sequence. Antigen: not known. The data derive from a study of shared clonotypes between healthy human individuals. Study-wide results and limits: Across four donors, naive CD4 shared roughly 5.1%, naive CD8 less than 4%, memory CD4 2.3%, memory CD8 more than 0.35%.

Germline values: CDR1 SGDLS, CDR2 YYNGEE. The CDR3 totals 17 residues. V lost 4 bases, J lost 1 base, and 12 bases stayed unmatched. Genomic DNA belonging to each subset was distributed in equal measure over several immunoSEQ plates. Original data processing: From ImmunoSEQ came sequences covering only the junction and carrying no quality scores, so filtering differed. The protocol was immunoSEQ multiplex PCR, while the TCRdb copy is restricted to in-frame clones and leaves out a portion. The V and J calls and clone size are taken from that table; D and trimming were inferred from the DNA. The sample carries about 1.5 million clones, 95% to 99% recorded once.

The sequencing input was naive CD4+ T cells sorted from blood. Subset described: CD45RA+ positively selected. This sequence was found in a man between 25 and 39 years old in good health. The chain employs TRBV9 and TRBJ2-3; 7 bases are shared with TRBD1. CDR3 sequence: CASSPRSLGQGTDTQYF. The CDR3, as DNA: TGTGCCAGCAGCCCCCGATCCCTTGGACAGGGCACAGATACGCAGTATTTT.